A selection of T cell receptor beta chains follows, all from one sample in a study of lymphopenia after photon versus proton radiotherapy. Repertoires were generated with immunoSEQ multiplex PCR, while TCRdb's copy carries only in-frame clones and drops some. The sample contains about 15,000 clones, 65% to 90% of which appear only once. This material consisted of peripheral blood, taken from a patient treated with proton-based radiotherapy. The receptors originated from a man aged 70 or older with pancreatic cancer. CDR3s include the opening cysteine and the closing phenylalanine or tryptophan. Clone size is shown for a subset of rows, as once, few, many or a class of expanded clone.

j_call clone_size v_call cdr3_aa
TRBJ2-5 . TRBV14 CASSHQIGETQYF
TRBJ2-3 . TRBV10-3 CAISLSGGGGTDTQYF
TRBJ2-6 . TRBV13 CASSPRLLATYSGANVLTF
TRBJ1-3 . TRBV5-1 CASSLVGSGNTIYF
TRBJ2-7 . TRBV4-2 CASRSTEVGEQYF
TRBJ2-3 . TRBV11-2 CASSTHRGKADTQYF
TRBJ2-1 . TRBV27 CASSMTSGAYNEQFF
TRBJ1-1 . TRBV14 CASSQGFRDRTPRGGKNTEAFF
TRBJ1-1 few TRBV6-4 CASSDEINTEAFF
TRBJ2-1 few TRBV18 CASSPEGLAGRNVGEQFF
TRBJ1-1 . TRBV10-3 CAISPTGGYEAFF
TRBJ2-5 . TRBV2 CASRRPGLQETQYF
TRBJ2-7 . TRBV30 CAWSSSPHSYEQYF
TRBJ1-4 . TRBV7-2 CASSHKATNEKLFF
TRBJ1-2 few TRBV9 CASSPRTGGVGYTF
TRBJ1-4 . TRBV7-9 CASSLVRRGEEKLFF
TRBJ1-2 . TRBV7-2 CASSLLFRVNYGYTF
TRBJ1-2 large TRBV9 CASSIEDRVDGYTF
TRBJ2-1 few TRBV6-4 CASSDSSSGPEQFF
TRBJ1-1 once TRBV11-3 CASNAVGMGTEAFF
TRBJ2-7 . TRBV4-2 CASSQVAGGHEQYF
TRBJ2-2 . TRBV7-2 CASSFQATGELFF
TRBJ1-2 . TRBV6-5 CASSSNYRARGYTF